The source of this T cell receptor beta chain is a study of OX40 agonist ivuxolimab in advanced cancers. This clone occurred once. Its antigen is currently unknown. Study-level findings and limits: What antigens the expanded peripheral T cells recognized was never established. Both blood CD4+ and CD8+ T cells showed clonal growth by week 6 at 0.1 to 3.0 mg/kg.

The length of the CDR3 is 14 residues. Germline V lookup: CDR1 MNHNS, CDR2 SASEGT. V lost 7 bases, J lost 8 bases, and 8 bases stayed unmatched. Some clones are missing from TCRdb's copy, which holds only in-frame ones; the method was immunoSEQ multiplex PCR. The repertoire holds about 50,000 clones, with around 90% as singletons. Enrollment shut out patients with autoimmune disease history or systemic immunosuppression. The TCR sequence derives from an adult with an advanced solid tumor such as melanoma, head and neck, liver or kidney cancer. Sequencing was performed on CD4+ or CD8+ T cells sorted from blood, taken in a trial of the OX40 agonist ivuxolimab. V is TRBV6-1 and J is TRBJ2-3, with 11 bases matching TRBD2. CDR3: CASMGLAGGFTQYF. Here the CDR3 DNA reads TGTGCCAGCATGGGTCTAGCGGGGGGCTTTACGCAGTATTTT.